Each of the 23 T cell receptor beta chains below was sequenced from the same sample in a study of shared clonotypes between healthy human individuals. The protocol was immunoSEQ multiplex PCR, while the TCRdb copy is restricted to in-frame clones and leaves out a portion. The sample comprises over a million clones, roughly 97% of which are singletons, and roughly 1.2% rests with the top ten. The sample comprised naive CD4+ T cells sorted from blood. The subset here: CD45RA+ positively selected. These receptors all come from a man aged 25-45 years in good health.

This sequence joins TRBV15 and TRBJ2-7; the match to TRBD1 covers 7 bases. V gave up 1 base and J gave up 9 bases; unmatched junction bases: 15. The CDR3 is 16 amino acids. In germline, CDR1 is LNHNV, CDR2 YYDKDF (reference sequence). The CDR3 sequence is CATSRGRTGLLLGQYF. In DNA form, the CDR3 reads TGTGCCACCAGCAGAGGGAGGACAGGTCTCCTACTTGGGCAGTACTTC.

The J gene is TRBJ1-2, the V gene TRBV11-2; no firm D call. The CDR3 loop spans 10 amino acids. CDR1 SGHAT and CDR2 FQNNGV come from the germline V gene. Trimming removed 7 bases at V and 13 bases at J, with 13 bases between. CDR3 loop: CASKLIVGTF. CDR3 DNA: TGTGCCAGCAAACTGATCGTAGGCACCTTC.

The table lists this clone with a count of one. The gene calls are TRBV2 and TRBJ1-3; no clear D gene. This CDR3 region has 19 residues. Trimming shortened V by 10 bases and J by 0 bases, and 28 bases separated the two germline ends. Per the germline V gene, CDR1 is SNHLY and CDR2 is FYNNEI. CDR3 nucleotide sequence: TGTGCCACCGTCCCCCTTTCTGCCTACGGGCCGACCTCTGGAAACACCATATATTTT. As protein: CATVPLSAYGPTSGNTIYF.

The genes are TRBV5-1 and TRBJ2-1, with unresolved D. V lost 0 bases and J lost 2, with 6 bases in between. CDR3 size: 14 residues. From germline, CDR1 is SGHRS and CDR2 YFSETQ. CDR3 sequence reads: CASSLDAAYNEQFF. Written as DNA, the CDR3 is TGCGCCAGCAGCTTGGATGCAGCCTACAATGAGCAGTTCTTC.

The rearrangement joins TRBV7-2 to TRBJ2-1; 8 bases are shared with TRBD2. This CDR3 spans 16 amino acids. Germline loops: CDR1 SGHTA, CDR2 FQGNSA. With V trimmed by 2 bases and J by 5 bases, 8 bases remained unmatched. DNA of the CDR3: TGTGCCAGCAGCTTATTCAGCGGGAGCCTGAACAATGAGCAGTTCTTC. Residues: CASSLFSGSLNNEQFF.

The chain recombines TRBV6-6 with TRBJ2-1, with 12 bases identical to TRBD2. The ends lost 5 bases at V and 4 bases at J; junction bases unmatched: 3. The CDR3 extends over 15 amino acids. Per germline, CDR1 MNHNY and CDR2 SVGAGI (reference sequence). In nucleotides, the CDR3 is TGTGCCAGCAGTGCTCTAGCGGGAGGGTACAATGAGCAGTTCTTC. Its translation: CASSALAGGYNEQFF.

On this clone itself: The same CDR3 also results from other DNA sequences found in this sample. The V and J genes are TRBV20-1 and TRBJ2-7, with D unclear. The germline V gene has CDR1 DFQATT and CDR2 SNEGSKA (reference sequence). The V end lost 1 base, the J end lost 6 bases, and 4 bases lay between the germline ends. The CDR3 consists of 10 residues. CDR3 DNA: TGCAGTGCTAGAGTGGTCGAGCAGTACTTC. As protein: CSARVVEQYF.

J is TRBJ2-7 and V is TRBV6-5, with D tentatively TRBD1 or TRBD2 (6 bases each). CDR3 size: 15 residues. Trimming cost V 5 bases and J 7 bases, with 21 bases left between them. Germline CDR1 reads MNHEY; CDR2 reads SVGAGI. CDR3 coding DNA: TGTGCCAGCAGTAGCTGGGGGGCAAGTAACAAGGAGCAGTACTTC. This gives the protein CASSSWGASNKEQYF.

V and J are TRBV19 and TRBJ2-1; 7 nucleotides line up with TRBD2. This CDR3 is built from 14 residues. Germline lookup yields CDR1 LNHDA and CDR2 SQIVND (reference sequence). The V and J ends lost 3 bases and 6 bases, in that order; junction bases with no gene match: 5. CDR3 residues: CASSIVGGRNEQFF. CDR3 bases: TGTGCCAGTAGTATTGTGGGAGGGCGCAATGAGCAGTTCTTC.

CDR3 sequence: CASRLAVDWGGNTEAFF. Written as DNA, the CDR3 is TGTGCAAGTCGCTTAGCAGTGGATTGGGGAGGGAACACTGAAGCTTTCTTT. The chain combines TRBV12-2 with TRBJ1-1. TRBV12-2 corresponds to a pseudogene. The CDR3 has 17 amino acids.

This sequence joins TRBV28 and TRBJ1-3; no clear D. This CDR3 has 11 residues. Germline V gene data show CDR1 as MDHEN and CDR2 as SYDVKM. V lost 6 bases, J lost 8 bases, and 8 bases lay in between. In nucleotides, the CDR3 is TGTGCCAGCAGGACGGCATACACCATATATTTT. Amino acid sequence: CASRTAYTIYF.

This chain links TRBV19 with TRBJ2-1; no definite D call. Deletions cut 3 bases from V and 13 bases from J, with 13 bases between. The CDR3 totals 12 residues. Germline loops: CDR1 LNHDA, CDR2 SQIVND (reference sequence). CDR3 residues: CASSIGSAPQFF. The CDR3 coding sequence is TGTGCCAGTAGTATTGGTTCGGCCCCCCAGTTCTTC.

The rearrangement uses TRBV13 and TRBJ2-7; 7 bases align to TRBD1. The V segment lost 5 bases and the J segment 3 bases; nucleotides outside the gene matches: 4. CDR3 size: 13 residues. Germline-derived CDR1 and CDR2 are PRHDT and FYEKMQ (reference sequence). The CDR3 spells CASSLTGNYEQYF. The CDR3 region has the DNA TGTGCCAGCAGCCTGACAGGGAACTACGAGCAGTACTTC.

In DNA, the CDR3 is TGTGCCAGCTCACCCCCTTCGAACAGGGGGGAGACCCAGTACTTC. Translated: CASSPPSNRGETQYF. The chain employs TRBV18 and TRBJ2-5; 8 positions match TRBD1. V dropped 3 bases and J dropped 5; count of bases not matched to a gene: 8. This CDR3 has 15 amino acids. In germline, CDR1 is KGHSH, CDR2 LQKENI.

The CDR3 spells CASSAGGAYEQYF. As DNA, the CDR3 is TGTGCCAGCAGCGCAGGGGGCGCCTACGAGCAGTACTTC. This chain uses TRBV9 with TRBJ2-7, with 8 nucleotides matching TRBD1. The CDR3 covers 13 residues. Per the germline V gene, CDR1 is SGDLS and CDR2 is YYNGEE. V lost 3 bases, J lost 2 bases, and 1 base stayed unmatched.

This chain joins TRBV28 and TRBJ1-2, with D unresolved. The CDR3 contains 14 residues. Looked up from germline, CDR1 is MDHEN and CDR2 is SYDVKM. Trimming left V 2 bases short and J 4 bases short, with 11 bases between. The DNA for the CDR3 is TGTGCCAGCAGTTTAGTGGGTTCCGGCTATGGCTACACCTTC. It specifies CASSLVGSGYGYTF.

This clone has only one observation. V gene TRBV27 combines with J gene TRBJ2-3; TRBD2 aligns across 10 bases. This CDR3 contains 19 residues. Losses at the gene ends were 0 bases for V and 1 base for J; bases not matched to a gene: 10. Per germline, CDR1 MNHEY and CDR2 SMNVEV (reference sequence). The CDR3 protein is CASSLSANPLAGRTDTQYF. CDR3 bases: TGTGCCAGCAGTTTATCCGCTAACCCACTAGCGGGACGCACAGATACGCAGTATTTT.

The chain couples TRBV6-5 to TRBJ1-2, with unresolved D. The V end was cut by 2 bases, the J end by 6 bases, with 10 bases between. The CDR3 is 13 residues long. Germline-derived CDR1 and CDR2 are MNHEY and SVGAGI. CDR3 sequence reads: CASSYPHHHGYTF. The CDR3 coding sequence is TGTGCCAGCAGTTACCCGCATCACCATGGCTACACCTTC.

The chain recombines TRBV18 with TRBJ2-2; 10 nucleotides match TRBD2. Germline V lookup: CDR1 KGHSH, CDR2 LQKENI. V dropped 3 bases and J dropped 4; count of bases not matched to a gene: 5. The CDR3 contains 16 residues. CDR3 in amino acids: CASSPGPSGSTGELFF. CDR3 coding DNA: TGTGCCAGCTCACCTGGGCCTAGCGGGAGCACCGGGGAGCTGTTTTTT.

V usage is TRBV27 and J usage is TRBJ1-2; TRBD1 is a possible D gene (5 bases). Per germline, CDR1 MNHEY and CDR2 SMNVEV (reference sequence). This CDR3 is built from 13 residues. The germline V and J ends were trimmed by 5 bases and 2 bases, with 9 bases remaining between them. The CDR3 sequence is CASSRGPNYGYTF. DNA of the CDR3: TGTGCCAGCAGTAGGGGACCGAACTATGGCTACACCTTC.

V and J are TRBV5-1 and TRBJ2-5; TRBD1 or TRBD2 may be the D gene (5 bases each). The V end lost 4 bases, the J end lost 5 bases, and 21 bases lay between the germline ends. The CDR3 consists of 16 residues. CDR1 and CDR2 (germline): SGHRS, YFSETQ. The CDR3 here is CASSTAPGRSWETQYF. The CDR3 DNA follows: TGCGCCAGCAGCACTGCCCCGGGACGGAGTTGGGAGACCCAGTACTTC.

V gene TRBV5-1 combines with J gene TRBJ2-4; D remains unclear. This CDR3 comprises 13 residues. Germline CDR1 and CDR2: SGHRS and YFSETQ. The ends were cut back, 4 bases at V and 8 bases at J, with 13 bases in the middle. CDR3 DNA sequence: TGCGCCAGCAGCAGCCAGAACTCGGACATTCAGTACTTC. It yields the protein CASSSQNSDIQYF.

The chain couples TRBV9 to TRBJ2-2; D may be TRBD2 (6 bases). CDR1 SGDLS and CDR2 YYNGEE come from the germline V gene. Trimming took 0 bases from V and 6 from J, leaving 24 bases between them. CDR3 size: 19 residues. The CDR3 region has the DNA TGTGCCAGCAGCGTAGCCCAGCCCTTCTCGGGAGTAGGGGCCGGGGAGCTGTTTTTT. It encodes CASSVAQPFSGVGAGELFF.